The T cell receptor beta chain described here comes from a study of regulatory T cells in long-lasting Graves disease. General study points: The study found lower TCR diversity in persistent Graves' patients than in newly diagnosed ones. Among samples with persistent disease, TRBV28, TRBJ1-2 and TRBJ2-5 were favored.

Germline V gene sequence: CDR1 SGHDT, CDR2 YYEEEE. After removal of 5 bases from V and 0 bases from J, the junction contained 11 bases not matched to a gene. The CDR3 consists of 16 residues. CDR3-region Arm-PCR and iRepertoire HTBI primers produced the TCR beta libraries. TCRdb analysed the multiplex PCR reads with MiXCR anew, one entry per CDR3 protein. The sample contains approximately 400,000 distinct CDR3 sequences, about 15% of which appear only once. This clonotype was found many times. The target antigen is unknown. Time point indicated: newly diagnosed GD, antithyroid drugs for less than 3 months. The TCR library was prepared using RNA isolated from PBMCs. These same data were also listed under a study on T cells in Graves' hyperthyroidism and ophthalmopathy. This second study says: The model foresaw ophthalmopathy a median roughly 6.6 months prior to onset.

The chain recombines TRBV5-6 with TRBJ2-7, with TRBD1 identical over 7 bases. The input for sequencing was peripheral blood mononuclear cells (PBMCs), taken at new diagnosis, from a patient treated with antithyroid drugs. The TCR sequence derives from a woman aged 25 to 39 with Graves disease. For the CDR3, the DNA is TGTGCCAGCAGGCGCTCACGGGACAGCAACTCCTACGAGCAGTACTTC. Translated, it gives CASRRSRDSNSYEQYF.